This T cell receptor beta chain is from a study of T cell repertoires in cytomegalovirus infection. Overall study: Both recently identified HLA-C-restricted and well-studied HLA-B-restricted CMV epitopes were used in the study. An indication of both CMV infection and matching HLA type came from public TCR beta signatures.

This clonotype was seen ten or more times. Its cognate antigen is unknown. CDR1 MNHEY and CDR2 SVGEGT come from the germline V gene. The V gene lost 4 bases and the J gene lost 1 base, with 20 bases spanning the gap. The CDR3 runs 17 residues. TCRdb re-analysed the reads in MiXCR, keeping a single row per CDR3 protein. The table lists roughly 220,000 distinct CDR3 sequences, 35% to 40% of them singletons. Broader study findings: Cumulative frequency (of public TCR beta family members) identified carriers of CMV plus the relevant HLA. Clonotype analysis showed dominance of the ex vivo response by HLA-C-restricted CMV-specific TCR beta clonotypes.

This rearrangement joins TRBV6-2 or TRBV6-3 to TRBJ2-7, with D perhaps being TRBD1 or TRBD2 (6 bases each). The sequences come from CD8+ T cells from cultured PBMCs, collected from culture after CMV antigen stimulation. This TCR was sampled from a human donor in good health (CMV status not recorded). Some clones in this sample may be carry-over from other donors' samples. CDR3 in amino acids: CASSSRGRGGPSYEQYF. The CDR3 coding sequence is TGTGCCAGCAGTTCCCGGGGGCGAGGCGGGCCATCCTACGAGCAGTACTTC.